These 13 T cell receptor beta chains originate from one sample sequenced in a study of T cells after yellow fever vaccination. TCRdb independently ran MiXCR on the 5' RACE reads; one entry per CDR3 protein. The data hold around 350,000 distinct CDR3 sequences, with roughly 6.1% observed a single time. Sequenced material: PBMCs, taken 5 days after the yellow fever booster vaccination. The receptor set was obtained from a man younger than 45 who received the YFV17D yellow fever vaccine.

This clonotype turned up a few times. This chain joins TRBV20-1 and TRBJ2-3, with TRBD1 matching over 10 bases. The CDR3 spans 14 residues. After removal of 5 bases from V and 4 bases from J, the junction contained 6 bases not matched to a gene. Germline assignment: CDR1 DFQATT and CDR2 SNEGSKA (reference sequence). The CDR3 here is CSAFPGQGPDTQYF. The CDR3 DNA follows: TGCAGTGCTTTTCCGGGACAGGGGCCAGATACGCAGTATTTT.

This clonotype turned up a few times. Written as DNA, the CDR3 is TGCAGTGCTAGAGAATGGGGGGGCCGCTCCTCTGGAAACACCATATATTTT. Protein product: CSAREWGGRSSGNTIYF. J is TRBJ1-3 and V is TRBV20-1; D possibly corresponds to TRBD1 (6 bases). Deletions cut 0 bases from V and 0 bases from J, with 15 bases between. The CDR3 contains 17 residues. Germline lookup yields CDR1 DFQATT and CDR2 SNEGSKA (reference sequence).

There are many counts of this clonotype. The V gene is TRBV20-1, the J gene TRBJ1-2; D gene uncertain. With 0 bases removed from V and 2 bases from J, the gap between germline ends came to 7 bases. The CDR3 is 13 residues long. Germline V gives CDR1 DFQATT, CDR2 SNEGSKA (reference sequence). The CDR3 nucleotides are TGCAGTGCTAGAGATAGCAGGAACTATGGCTACACCTTC. This sequence encodes CSARDSRNYGYTF.

The sample holds a few counts of this clonotype. V is TRBV15 and J is TRBJ2-7; 7 bases are shared with TRBD2. The germline gives CDR1 LNHNV, CDR2 YYDKDF (reference sequence). The CDR3 is 16 amino acids. V shed 0 bases and J 2 bases; nucleotides not matched to a gene: 7. CDR3 bases: TGTGCCACCAGCAGAGATGGCCTAGCGGTAACCTACGAGCAGTACTTC. Translated, it gives CATSRDGLAVTYEQYF.

This clonotype came up once. The rearrangement uses TRBV4-3 and TRBJ2-7; TRBD2 aligns across 7 bases. CDR1 LGHNA and CDR2 YSLEER come from the germline V gene. The ends lost 0 bases at V and 4 bases at J; junction bases unmatched: 6. The CDR3 has 15 amino acids. The CDR3 spells CASSQESGTRYEQYF. The CDR3 DNA is TGCGCCAGCAGCCAAGAGAGCGGGACTCGTTACGAGCAGTACTTC.

This clonotype showed up many times. The rearrangement links TRBV28 to TRBJ2-7; D is uncertain. CDR3 length: 15 amino acids. Germline V CDR1 and CDR2: MDHEN, SYDVKM. The V end lost 4 bases, the J end lost 2 bases, and 15 bases lay between the germline ends. CDR3 bases: TGTGCCAGCAGTTCGAAAATAAGGGTTGCCTACGAGCAGTACTTC. This codes for CASSSKIRVAYEQYF.

As DNA, the CDR3 is TGTGCCAGTAGTATAGAACAGCGGGCTCTCACCGGGGAGCTGTTTTTT. Protein: CASSIEQRALTGELFF. V and J are TRBV19 and TRBJ2-2; D is perhaps TRBD2 (6 bases). Germline CDR1 and CDR2: LNHDA and SQIVND (reference sequence). Deletions cut 0 bases from V and 4 bases from J, with 12 bases between. The CDR3 loop spans 16 amino acids.

This clonotype was counted many times. V and J are TRBV7-3 and TRBJ2-3; D call uncertain. The CDR3 spans 13 residues. Per germline, CDR1 SGHTA and CDR2 FQGTGA. V was trimmed by 0 bases and J by 4 bases, leaving 5 bases between them. The CDR3 DNA reads as TGTGCCAGCAGCTTAACCGGCCCAGATACGCAGTATTTT. It specifies CASSLTGPDTQYF.

This clonotype has at least ten counts. V gene TRBV12-3 or TRBV12-4 combines with J gene TRBJ1-1; the D gene is possibly TRBD1 (5 bases). Trimming removed 6 bases at V and 0 bases at J, with 8 bases between. The CDR3 totals 13 residues. The CDR3 loop is CASSPTVNTEAFF. The CDR3 DNA sequence: TGTGCCAGCAGCCCGACAGTGAACACTGAAGCTTTCTTT.

The chain recombines TRBV7-2 with TRBJ2-1; D might be TRBD2 (6 bases). From germline, CDR1 is SGHTA and CDR2 FQGNSA. The CDR3 has 15 amino acids. Trimming pared 7 bases from V and 2 bases from J, leaving 15 bases between. The CDR3, as DNA: TGTGCCAGCACCACGAGGATAGCGGCCTACAATGAGCAGTTCTTC. Translating gives CASTTRIAAYNEQFF.

This sequence joins TRBV7-9 and TRBJ2-2, with TRBD1 as a possible D gene (7 bases). CDR1 and CDR2 from the germline V gene are SEHNR and FQNEAQ (reference sequence). This CDR3 has 15 amino acids. Between the trimmed V and J ends, which lost 6 bases and 1 base, there was a span of 12 bases. CDR3 nucleotides: TGTGCCAGCAGTAGACAGGGAGGGAACACCGGGGAGCTGTTTTTT. Translated: CASSRQGGNTGELFF. The entire variable domain, with the rest obtained from reference TRBV7-9 and TRBJ2-2, is as follows: DTGVSQNPRHKITKRGQNVTFRCDPISEHNRLYWYRQTLGQGPEFLTYFQNEAQLEKSRLLSDRFSAERPKGSFSTLEIQRTEQGDSAMYLCASSRQGGNTGELFFGEGSRLTVL.

Many counts were recorded for this clonotype. The chain is built from TRBV5-1 and TRBJ1-2; D remains ambiguous. Germline V gene lookup returns CDR1 SGHRS and CDR2 YFSETQ. The CDR3 consists of 13 residues. Trimming cost V 4 bases and J 3 bases, with 10 bases left between them. The CDR3 DNA reads as TGCGCCAGCAGCCCGTCGCTTGACTATGGCTACACCTTC. Protein product: CASSPSLDYGYTF.

This clonotype has ten or more counts. This chain joins TRBV10-1 and TRBJ2-1; 9 nucleotides agree with TRBD2. The CDR3 is 14 residues long. Germline CDR1 reads WNHNN; CDR2 reads SYGVQD (reference sequence). J lost 5 bases, V lost 2 bases, and 1 base had no gene match. The CDR3: CASSEGLANNEQFF. CDR3 bases: TGCGCCAGCAGTGAGGGACTAGCGAACAATGAGCAGTTCTTC.